This T cell receptor beta chain originates from a study of Ad26.COV2.S vaccination and SARS-CoV-2 variants (dated by TCRdb to the early 2020s). For context, the study as a whole: Vaccine-arm donors came from COV1001, a multicentre, randomized, double-blind, placebo-controlled phase I-IIa trial of Ad26.COV2.S in healthy adults. Participants in the trial were split at random into five groups of five each, receiving low-dose or high-dose Ad26.COV2.S once or twice, or else placebo on both occasions. The TCR-sequenced set comprised about 32 samples: some 19 Ad26.COV2.S vaccine recipients, 5 placebo recipients and 8 SARS-CoV-2 convalescent individuals. Ad26.COV2.S was administered intramuscularly at 5 x 10^10 or 1 x 10^11 viral particles, either as a single shot or as two shots given 56 days apart. Blinding of investigators to trial group allocation was maintained during experiments and outcome assessment. Sequencing of the TCRbeta repertoire served to evaluate the specificity and breadth of SARS-CoV-2-reactive T cell receptors following Ad26.COV2.S vaccination.

According to the study, the label for this sample's treatment or condition signals: around 19 received Ad26.COV2.S at low or high dose, single or two shots; 5 received placebo; per-sample allocation not given. Repertoires of vaccine and placebo recipients were sequenced from samples collected on day 63 after the first injection. Between 29 July and 7 August 2020, Cohort 1b enrolled about two dozen adults aged 18-55 years at one site in Boston, USA. Ad26.COV2.S was a replication-incompetent adenovirus type 26 vector expressing a prefusion-stabilized SARS-CoV-2 spike protein from the original Wuhan strain. Reading from cysteine to phenylalanine, the CDR3 counts 17 amino acids. CDR3 DNA is the only sequence kept; it has 51 bases, read in frame from the first base. Trimming removed 0 bases from V and 0 bases from J, leaving 13 bases between the germline ends. The germline V gene supplies CDR1 SGDLS and CDR2 YYNGEE.

As regards this clone: It has no known antigen specificity. The input lacks base qualities; no much larger clone sits a single base away.

TCRbeta CDR3 regions were sequenced with the immunoSEQ Assay. After extraction, genomic DNA underwent amplification by bias-controlled multiplex PCR, followed by high-throughput sequencing. Concerning the study's data processing: To quantify the absolute abundance of every unique TCRbeta CDR3 region, sequences were collapsed and filtered. T cell fraction was estimated by normalizing TCRbeta template counts to usable DNA, which was measured by amplifying reference genes present in all nucleated cells. Repertoire TCRs were annotated as SARS-CoV-2-specific when V gene, CDR3 amino acid sequence and J gene were exactly matched to a known reactive TCR set. MIRA supplied the reference SARS-CoV-2 TCR set, which was filtered for enrichment in COVID-19-positive ImmuneCODE repertoires so that public or cross-reactive TCRs were removed. Based on the MIRA antigens, annotated TCRs were further analysed at the level of specific ORF or position within ORF. Breadth was defined as annotated unique rearrangements over total unique productive rearrangements; depth was the summed frequency of those rearrangements. Two-sided Wilcoxon rank-sum tests were used to compare TCR breadth between groups. The clones in this table, taken by TCRdb from immuneACCESS, are in-frame only. Not every clone is retained; where verified, under half of the shortfall comes from an unresolved V gene, and the cause of the rest is unknown. The V and J calls and clone size come from that table; D and trimming were worked out from the DNA. For this sample there are about 390,000 clones; around nine tenths appear just once. Jointly, the top ten make up approximately 3.7% of the sample.

On the study overall, not on this receptor specifically: Vaccine and placebo recipients had comparable non-spike TCR breadth, which fits with the vaccine containing only spike. According to the authors, total T cell responses may have been underestimated by the TCR breadth and depth analyses. Compared with placebo recipients, Ad26.COV2.S recipients showed higher spike-specific TCR breadth (P = 0.0014). The study lacked the statistical power to compare responses across vaccine doses or regimens. After vaccination, substantial breadth of spike-specific CD8+ and CD4+ T cell responses was reported.

This clonotype was obtained from a person between 18 and 65 years old who received the Ad26.COV2.S COVID-19 vaccine or a placebo. The material was peripheral blood, obtained in a trial of Ad26.COV2.S vaccine versus placebo. The sequence is built from TRBV9 and TRBJ1-3; no D gene can be assigned with confidence. Here the CDR3 is given as CASSVGLWHYSGNTIYF. The nucleotide sequence reads TGTGCCAGCAGCGTAGGGTTGTGGCACTACTCTGGAAACACCATATATTTT. The full variable domain, completed from the reference TRBV9 and TRBJ1-3 proteins outside the CDR3, reads DSGVTQTPKHLITATGQRVTLRCSPRSGDLSVYWYQQSLDQGLQFLIQYYNGEERAKGNILERFSAQQFPDLHSELNLSSLELGDSALYFCASSVGLWHYSGNTIYFGEGSWLTVV.